This TCR beta chain is from a study of T-cell memory formation after mild COVID-19. Study observations and caveats: Clones that contracted clustered mainly in CM and EM if CD4+ and in EMRA if CD8+. The study detected some responding clones in pre-infection memory, suggesting cross-reactive memory joined. Contracting clones from day 15 to 85 showed balanced CD4/CD8; later expanders favored CD4+.

This clonotype was counted only a few times. Antigen: not known. TCRdb reanalysed the 5' RACE reads using MiXCR and keeps one entry per CDR3 protein. The sample carries 180,000 or so distinct CDR3 sequences, roughly 12% recorded once. Trimming took 5 bases from V and 0 from J, leaving 11 bases between them. Germline values: CDR1 SEHNR, CDR2 FQNEAQ (reference sequence). The CDR3 has 16 amino acids. The sequence was obtained from a man between 18 and 35 years old who had mild COVID-19 (a few samples of this study predate the infection). Cell type and time point are not known. The chain employs TRBV7-9 and TRBJ1-6; no clear D gene. The material sequenced was PBMCs or a T cell subset sorted from them (not recorded which). CDR3 amino acids: CASSPSGSSYNSPLHF. The CDR3 DNA follows: TGTGCCAGCAGCCCCTCCGGGAGCTCCTATAATTCACCCCTCCACTTT. Drawing the rest from reference TRBV7-9 and TRBJ1-6, the complete variable domain is DTGVSQNPRHKITKRGQNVTFRCDPISEHNRLYWYRQTLGQGPEFLTYFQNEAQLEKSRLLSDRFSAERPKGSFSTLEIQRTEQGDSAMYLCASSPSGSSYNSPLHFGNGTRLTVT.